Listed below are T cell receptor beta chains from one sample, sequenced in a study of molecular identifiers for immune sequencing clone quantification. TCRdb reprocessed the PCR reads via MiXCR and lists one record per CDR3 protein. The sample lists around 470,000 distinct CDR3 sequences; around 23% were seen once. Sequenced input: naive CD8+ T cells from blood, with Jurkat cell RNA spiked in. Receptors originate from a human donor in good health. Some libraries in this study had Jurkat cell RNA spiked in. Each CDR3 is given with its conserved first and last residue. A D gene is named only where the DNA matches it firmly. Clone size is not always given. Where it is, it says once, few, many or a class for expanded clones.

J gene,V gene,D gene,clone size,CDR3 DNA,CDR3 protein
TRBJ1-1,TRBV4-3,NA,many,TGCGCCAGCAGCCCGAGTACAGGGCCGAACACTGAAGCTTTCTTT,CASSPSTGPNTEAFF
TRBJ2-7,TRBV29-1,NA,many,TGCAGCGTTGTACCTGGTGGCTACGAGCAGTACTTC,CSVVPGGYEQYF
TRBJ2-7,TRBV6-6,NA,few,TGTGCCAGCAGTTACTCGACAAGAGAACTCTCCTACGAGCAGTACTTC,CASSYSTRELSYEQYF
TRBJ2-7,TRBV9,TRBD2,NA,TGTGCCAGCAGCGAGGGGGGACTAGCAGAGGAGGGGCAGTACTTC,CASSEGGLAEEGQYF
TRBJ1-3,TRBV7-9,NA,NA,TGTGCCAGCGGGCCGGGAAACACCATATATTTT,CASGPGNTIYF
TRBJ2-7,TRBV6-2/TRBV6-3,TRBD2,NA,TGTGCCAGCAGTTTTCTAGCGGGGGAAGGGGAGCAGTACTTC,CASSFLAGEGEQYF
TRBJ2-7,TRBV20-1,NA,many,TGCAGTGCTAGAGCAGACACAACCTACGAGCAGTACTTC,CSARADTTYEQYF
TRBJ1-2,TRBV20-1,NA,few,TGCAGTGCTAGAGAGGCTGATCAACGACCAAGTAACTATGGCTACACCTTC,CSAREADQRPSNYGYTF
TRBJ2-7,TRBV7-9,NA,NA,TGTGCCAGCAGCCGAGATGGGGGCTACGAGCAGTACTTC,CASSRDGGYEQYF
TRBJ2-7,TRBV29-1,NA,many,TGCAGCGTTGTACAGAGATACGAGCAGTACTTC,CSVVQRYEQYF
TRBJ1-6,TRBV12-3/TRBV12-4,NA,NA,TGTGCCAGCGCAGAGGGGGGGATTAATTCACCCCTCCACTTT,CASAEGGINSPLHF
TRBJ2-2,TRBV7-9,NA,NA,TGTGCCAGCAGGCACCCGGGACAAAACACCGGGGAGCTGTGTTTT,CASRHPGQNTGELCF
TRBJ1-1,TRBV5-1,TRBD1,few,TGCGCCAGCAGCTTTAATCAGGGGGGTGACCCTGAAGCTTTCTTT,CASSFNQGGDPEAFF
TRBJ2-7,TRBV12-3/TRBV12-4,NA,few,TGTGCCAGCAGTTTATCTCCCGACGAGCAGTACTTC,CASSLSPDEQYF
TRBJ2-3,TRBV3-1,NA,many,TGTGCCAGCAGCCAAGATCTAGGAGGGGAAGATACGCAGTATTTT,CASSQDLGGEDTQYF
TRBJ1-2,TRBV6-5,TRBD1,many,TGTGCCAGTAGGGGACAGGGCGCCTATGGCTACACCTTC,CASRGQGAYGYTF
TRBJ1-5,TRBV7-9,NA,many,TGTGCCAGCAGCTCTAGCGTCACGGTTCAGCCCCAGCATTTT,CASSSSVTVQPQHF
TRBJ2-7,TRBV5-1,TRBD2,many,TGCGCCAGCAGCTTGGTGCCCCTAGCGGGGGTACAGGACGAGCAGTACTTC,CASSLVPLAGVQDEQYF
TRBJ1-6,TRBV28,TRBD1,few,TGTGCCAGCAGTTTTCCCCTTCGACAGGGCGGTGGTTCACCCCTCCACTTT,CASSFPLRQGGGSPLHF
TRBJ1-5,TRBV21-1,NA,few,TGTGCCAGCAGCAAAGGAGGGCCGGGCAATCAGCCCCAGCATTTT,CASSKGGPGNQPQHF
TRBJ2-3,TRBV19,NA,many,TGTGCCAGTAAGGGGGACTACTTTCCAGATACGCAGTATTTT,CASKGDYFPDTQYF
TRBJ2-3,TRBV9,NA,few,TGTGCCAGCAGCTTTGGCGAAACAGATACGCAGTATTTT,CASSFGETDTQYF
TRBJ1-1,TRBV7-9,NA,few,TGTGCCAGCAGCTCACCTCCTCCCGGAAACACTGAAGCTTTCTTT,CASSSPPPGNTEAFF
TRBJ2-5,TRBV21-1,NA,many,TGTGCCAGCAGCAAAGTTTGCGGGGCAGGAGAGACCCAGTACTTC,CASSKVCGAGETQYF
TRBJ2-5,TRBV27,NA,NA,TGTGCCAGCAGTTCCTATTCCGGGGCCGAGACCCAGTACTTC,CASSSYSGAETQYF
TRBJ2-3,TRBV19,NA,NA,TGTGCCAGTAGTTTCCGCCCCTTAGATACGCAGTATTTT,CASSFRPLDTQYF
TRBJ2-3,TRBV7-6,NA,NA,TGTGCCAGCAGCGGGGTGGATAGCACAGATACGCAGTATTTT,CASSGVDSTDTQYF
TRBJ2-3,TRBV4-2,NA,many,TGTGCCAGCAGCCAAGAGCGGCTAGCAGACACAGATACGCAGTATTTT,CASSQERLADTDTQYF
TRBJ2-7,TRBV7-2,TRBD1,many,TGTGCCAGCAGCTTAGGTCTCGCAGGGGGAAACTACGAGCAGTACTTC,CASSLGLAGGNYEQYF
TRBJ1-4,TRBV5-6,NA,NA,TGTGCCAGCAGCTTGGATTGGGGGAAGAATGAAAAACTGCTTTTT,CASSLDWGKNEKLLF
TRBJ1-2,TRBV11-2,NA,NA,TGTGCCAGCAGCCCCGGAGGGGCGCCTGGCTACACCTTC,CASSPGGAPGYTF
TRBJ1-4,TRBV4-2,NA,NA,TGTGCCAGCAGCCAAGAAGGGGCAGACTTACTCTACGAAAAACTGTTTTTT,CASSQEGADLLYEKLFF
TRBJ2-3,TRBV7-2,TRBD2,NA,TGTGCCAGCAGCCCGGGACTAGGTGGCGCAGATACGCAGTATTTT,CASSPGLGGADTQYF
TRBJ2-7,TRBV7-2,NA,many,TGTGCCAGCAGCTTACTCGGGGACACTCACTACGAGCAGTACTTC,CASSLLGDTHYEQYF
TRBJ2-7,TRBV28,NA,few,TGTGCCAGCAGCGGGAGACACTACGAGCAGTACTTC,CASSGRHYEQYF
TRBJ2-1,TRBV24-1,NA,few,TGTGCCACCAGTGATGGCCGGGGAACCTCCTACAATGAGCAGTTCTTC,CATSDGRGTSYNEQFF
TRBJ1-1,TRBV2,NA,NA,TGTGCCAGCCTGGACAGAAACACTGACGCTTTCTTT,CASLDRNTDAFF
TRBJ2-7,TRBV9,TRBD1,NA,TGTGCCAGCAGCGAGACAGGGGGCGCGGAGTACGAGCAGTACTTC,CASSETGGAEYEQYF
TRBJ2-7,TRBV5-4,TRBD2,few,TGTGCCAGCAGCCCGGGACTAGCGAGGAACGAGCAGTACTTC,CASSPGLARNEQYF
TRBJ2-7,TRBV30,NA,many,TGTGCCTGGAGTGGAGTGCAGGGCCATCGCGAGCAGTACTTC,CAWSGVQGHREQYF
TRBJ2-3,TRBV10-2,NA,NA,TGCGCCAGCAGTGAGTCTGGGATGGTAGGCACAGATACGCAGTATTTT,CASSESGMVGTDTQYF
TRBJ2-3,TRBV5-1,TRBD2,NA,TGCGCCAGCAGCACGGGGAGACTAGCGGGGCAGACTAGCACAGATACGCAGTATTTT,CASSTGRLAGQTSTDTQYF
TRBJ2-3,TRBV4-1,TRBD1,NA,TGCGCCAGCAGCCAAGAGGACAGGAGAACTAGCACAGATACGCAGTATTTT,CASSQEDRRTSTDTQYF
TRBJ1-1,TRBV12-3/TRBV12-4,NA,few,TGTGCCAGCATAAAATGGGTCACTGAAGCTTTCTTT,CASIKWVTEAFF
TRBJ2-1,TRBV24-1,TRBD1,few,TGTGCCACCAGTGATTCCCGAACAGGGGGCGTAATCAATGAGCAGTTCTTC,CATSDSRTGGVINEQFF
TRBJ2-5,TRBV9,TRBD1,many,TGTGCCAGCAGCGTAACGGGACAGGTGCAAGAGACCCAGTACTTC,CASSVTGQVQETQYF